This paragraph reports one T cell receptor beta chain. This entry is derived from a study of blood T cell repertoires in COVID-19. The germline gives CDR1 SGHVS, CDR2 FNYEAQ. V lost 3 bases and J lost 2, with 7 bases in between. This CDR3 has 13 amino acids. Assay: immunoSEQ multiplex PCR; the TCRdb copy retains only in-frame clones and omits some. The sample carries 250,000 to 350,000 clones, around 90% recorded once. The chain employs TRBV7-6 and TRBJ1-1; the D is unclear. The material sequenced was PBMCs or T cells enriched from blood (not recorded which). This receptor was taken from a woman younger than 35 with acute COVID-19. The CDR3 nucleotides read TGTGCCAGCAGCTTCGTCTCTAACACTGAAGCTTTCTTT. Translation gives CASSFVSNTEAFF.